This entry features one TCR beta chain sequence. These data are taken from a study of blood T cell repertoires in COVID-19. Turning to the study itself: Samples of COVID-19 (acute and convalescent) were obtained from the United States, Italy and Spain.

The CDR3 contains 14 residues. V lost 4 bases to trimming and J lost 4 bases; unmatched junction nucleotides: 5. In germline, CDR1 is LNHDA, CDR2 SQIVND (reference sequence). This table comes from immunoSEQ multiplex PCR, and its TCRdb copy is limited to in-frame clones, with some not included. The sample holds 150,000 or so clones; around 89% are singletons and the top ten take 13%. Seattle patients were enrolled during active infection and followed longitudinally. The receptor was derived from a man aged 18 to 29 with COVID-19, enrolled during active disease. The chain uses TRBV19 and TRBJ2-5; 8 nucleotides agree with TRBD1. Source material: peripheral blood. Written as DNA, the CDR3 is TGTGCCAGTAGTAACGGACAGGGAGGAGAGACCCAGTACTTC. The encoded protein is CASSNGQGGETQYF.